These T cell receptor beta chains were read from a single sample in a study of graft-versus-host responses after intestinal transplantation. Profiled with immunoSEQ multiplex PCR; TCRdb holds only in-frame clones, not every one. Among some 39,000 clones listed, approximately 95% were seen once. The specimen was PBMCs, collected around 730 days after intestinal transplantation. The receptors here all came from a human patient who received an intestinal transplant, so some T cells may come from the graft donor. Both conserved end residues are part of each CDR3. The D gene is left open where the match is weak. The listing skips clone size in some rows; elsewhere it reads once, few, many or a size class.

14 | TRBJ1-5 | - | - | TRBV19 | CASSIETPNQPQHF | TGTGCCAGTAGTATAGAGACACCCAATCAGCCCCAGCATTTT
15 | TRBJ2-3 | - | - | TRBV9 | CASSVGTRFTDTQYF | TGTGCCAGCAGCGTAGGCACTAGGTTCACAGATACGCAGTATTTT
14 | TRBJ1-2 | TRBD1 | - | TRBV5-4 | CASSPAGQLTGYTF | TGTGCCAGCAGCCCCGCGGGACAGCTTACGGGCTACACCTTC
15 | TRBJ1-5 | TRBD1 | - | TRBV6-6 | CASSPQGSSNQPQHF | TGTGCCAGCAGCCCACAGGGGTCTAGCAATCAGCCCCAGCATTTT
16 | TRBJ2-5 | - | - | TRBV9 | CASSVGGVGPMETQYF | TGTGCCAGCAGCGTAGGGGGAGTAGGCCCAATGGAGACCCAGTACTTC
13 | TRBJ2-2 | - | - | TRBV15 | CATSNGPGGELFF | TGTGCCACCAGCAATGGGCCAGGCGGGGAGCTGTTTTTT
13 | TRBJ2-7 | - | - | TRBV30 | CAWSARSYYEQYF | TGTGCCTGGAGTGCCCGGTCGTACTACGAGCAGTACTTC
13 | TRBJ1-2 | - | - | TRBV5-1 | CASSPRAGDGYTF | TGCGCCAGCAGCCCCCGGGCGGGGGATGGCTACACCTTC
13 | TRBJ1-2 | TRBD1 | few | TRBV7-7 | CASSHSGGDGYTF | TGTGCCAGCAGCCACTCAGGGGGCGACGGCTACACCTTC
11 | TRBJ1-1 | - | - | TRBV6-5 | CASSVGTEAFF | TGTGCCAGCAGTGTTGGCACTGAAGCTTTCTTT
15 | TRBJ2-3 | - | - | TRBV6-5 | CASSYSVGWPDTQYF | TGTGCCAGCAGTTACTCAGTGGGGTGGCCAGATACGCAGTATTTT
13 | TRBJ2-7 | - | - | TRBV6-6 | CASSADLSNEQYF | TGTGCCAGCAGTGCAGACTTGAGCAACGAGCAGTACTTC
12 | TRBJ2-3 | - | - | TRBV11-3 | CASSFFADTQYF | TGTGCCAGCAGCTTTTTTGCAGATACGCAGTATTTT
15 | TRBJ2-1 | TRBD2 | - | TRBV6-6 | CASSYVGGGYNEQFF | TGTGCCAGCAGTTACGTCGGGGGGGGCTACAATGAGCAGTTCTTC
13 | TRBJ2-1 | TRBD2 | - | TRBV29-1 | CSVLTGLANEQFF | TGCAGCGTCCTAACCGGACTAGCCAATGAGCAGTTCTTC
16 | TRBJ2-1 | TRBD2 | - | TRBV9 | CASSVGGLAVYNEQFF | TGTGCCAGCAGCGTAGGGGGACTAGCGGTCTACAATGAGCAGTTCTTC
11 | TRBJ2-7 | - | - | TRBV5-6 | CASSFIHEQYF | TGTGCCAGCAGCTTTATCCACGAGCAGTACTTC
16 | TRBJ2-1 | - | - | TRBV4-2 | CASSQVQGQGVHEQFF | TGTGCCAGCAGCCAAGTCCAGGGGCAGGGAGTCCATGAGCAGTTCTTC
15 | TRBJ2-7 | - | - | TRBV19 | CASSIALSGPYEQYF | TGTGCCAGTAGTATAGCACTCTCGGGGCCCTACGAGCAGTACTTC
13 | TRBJ2-7 | TRBD1 | - | TRBV10-1 | CATRQGLRGEQYF | TGCGCCACCCGACAGGGCCTGAGGGGCGAGCAGTACTTC
14 | TRBJ2-3 | - | - | TRBV7-3 | CASSLSPSTDTQYF | TGTGCCAGCAGCTTAAGTCCTAGCACAGATACGCAGTATTTT
16 | TRBJ1-1 | - | - | TRBV7-2 | CASSLFGRNPGTEAFF | TGTGCCAGCAGCTTATTCGGAAGGAATCCCGGTACTGAAGCTTTCTTT
15 | TRBJ2-1 | TRBD2 | - | TRBV6-5 | CASSYSGTSGNEQFF | TGTGCCAGCAGTTACTCCGGGACTAGCGGGAATGAGCAGTTCTTC
17 | TRBJ2-2 | TRBD2 | - | TRBV9 | CASSLPPGLAGARELFF | TGTGCCAGCAGCCTTCCTCCGGGACTAGCGGGAGCCCGGGAGCTGTTTTTT
15 | TRBJ2-2 | - | - | TRBV6-5 | CASSSRDSYTGELFF | TGTGCCAGCAGCTCTCGGGACTCCTACACCGGGGAGCTGTTTTTT
14 | TRBJ2-5 | - | once | TRBV6-6 | CTSSYISGQETQYF | TGTACCAGCAGTTACATTTCAGGGCAGGAGACCCAGTACTTC
20 | TRBJ2-5 | TRBD1 | - | TRBV2 | CASNGGRDWDRGPLKETQYF | TGTGCCAGCAACGGAGGGCGAGACTGGGACAGGGGGCCACTAAAAGAGACCCAGTACTTC
13 | TRBJ2-5 | TRBD1 | - | TRBV10-3 | CAIRGTDQETQYF | TGTGCCATCAGGGGGACAGACCAAGAGACCCAGTACTTC
13 | TRBJ2-7 | - | - | TRBV5-1 | CASSLRLDYEQYF | TGCGCCAGCAGCCTTCGTCTGGACTACGAGCAGTACTTC